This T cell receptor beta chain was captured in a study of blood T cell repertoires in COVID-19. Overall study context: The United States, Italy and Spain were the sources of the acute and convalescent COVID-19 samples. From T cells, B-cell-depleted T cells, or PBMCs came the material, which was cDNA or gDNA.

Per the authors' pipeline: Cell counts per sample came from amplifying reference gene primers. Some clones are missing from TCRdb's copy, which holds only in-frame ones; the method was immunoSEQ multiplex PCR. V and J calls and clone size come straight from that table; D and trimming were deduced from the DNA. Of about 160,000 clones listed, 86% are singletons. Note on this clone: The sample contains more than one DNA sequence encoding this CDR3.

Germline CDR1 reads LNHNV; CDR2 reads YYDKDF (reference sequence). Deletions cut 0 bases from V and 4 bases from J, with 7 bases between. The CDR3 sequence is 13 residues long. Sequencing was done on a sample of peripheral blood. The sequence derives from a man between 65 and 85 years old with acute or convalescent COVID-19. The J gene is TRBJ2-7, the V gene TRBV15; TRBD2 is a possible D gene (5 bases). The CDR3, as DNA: TGTGCCACCAGCAGAGATCGGGGTTACGAGCAGTACTTC. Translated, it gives CATSRDRGYEQYF.